These 27 T cell receptor beta chains were all obtained from the same sample, sequenced in a study of T cells after yellow fever vaccination. A single record per CDR3 protein comes from TCRdb applying MiXCR to the 5' RACE reads. The top ten clones hold 15% to 20% of a sample with 200,000 to 300,000 distinct CDR3 sequences, over 3% of them seen once. The specimen was PBMCs, collected 15 days after the yellow fever booster vaccination. The receptors shown here come from a young man who received the YFV17D yellow fever vaccine.

This clonotype was counted many times. The chain employs TRBV7-9 and TRBJ2-7; D unresolved. V dropped 5 bases and J dropped 5 bases, with 10 bases sitting between them. Germline V gene lookup returns CDR1 SEHNR and CDR2 FQNEAQ (reference sequence). The CDR3 has 12 residues. The CDR3 is CASSPRVDEQYV. CDR3 nucleotide sequence: TGTGCCAGCAGCCCCCGAGTGGACGAGCAGTACGTC.

There are many counts of this clonotype. This chain joins TRBV3-1 and TRBJ1-2; the D is unclear. Germline lookup yields CDR1 LGHDT and CDR2 YNNKEL (reference sequence). V lost 0 bases and J lost 6, with 11 bases in between. CDR3 length equals 14 residues. As DNA, the CDR3 is TGTGCCAGCAGCCAAGACAGGCGGGGTAATGGCTACACCTTC. Translation: CASSQDRRGNGYTF. The full variable domain, completed using reference TRBV3-1 and TRBJ1-2, is DTAVSQTPKYLVTQMGNDKSIKCEQNLGHDTMYWYKQDSKKFLKIMFSYNNKELIINETVPNRFSPKSPDKAHLNLHINSLELGDSAVYFCASSQDRRGNGYTFGSGTRLTVV.

A note on this clonotype: This may come from a read error, since a much larger clone is one base off. This rearrangement joins TRBV12-3 or TRBV12-4 to TRBJ1-1; unclear D gene. Between the trimmed V and J ends, which lost 8 bases and 4 bases, there was a span of 17 bases. The CDR3 extends over 14 amino acids. DNA for the CDR3: TGTGCCAGCCCCTGGTCCCCGACGGGCACTGAAGCTTTCTTT. Translating gives CASPWSPTGTEAFF.

This clonotype was picked up many times. This chain uses TRBV5-4 with TRBJ1-2; D is undetermined. The V gene's germline CDR1 is SGHNT and CDR2 YYREEE (reference sequence). V shed 0 bases and J shed 8 bases, with 14 bases lying between them. This CDR3 contains 14 residues. CDR3 loop: CASSLEAGPNGYTF. Written as DNA, the CDR3 is TGTGCCAGCAGCTTGGAAGCAGGACCCAACGGCTACACCTTC.

In its sample, this clonotype was seen many times. The chain is built from TRBV9 and TRBJ2-3, with 10 bases that match TRBD2. Germline values: CDR1 SGDLS, CDR2 YYNGEE. J gave up 8 bases and V 0 bases, and 6 bases lay outside the gene matches. The CDR3 sequence is 15 residues long. The CDR3 protein is CASSVGSSGGLTQYF. In nucleotides, the CDR3 is TGTGCCAGCAGCGTAGGAAGTAGCGGGGGGCTTACGCAGTATTTT.

This clonotype was detected many times. The V call is TRBV11-3, the J call TRBJ2-2, with D possibly TRBD2 on 6 matching bases. CDR3 size: 15 residues. The V end lost 5 bases, the J end lost 4 bases, and 14 bases lay between the germline ends. Per germline, CDR1 SGHNT and CDR2 YENEEA. CDR3 sequence reads: CASSAAGRFTGELFF. For the CDR3, the DNA is TGTGCCAGCAGCGCGGCGGGGCGATTCACCGGGGAGCTGTTTTTT.

This clonotype was counted at least ten times. The chain uses TRBV20-1 and TRBJ2-5; D is possibly TRBD2 (6 bases). This CDR3 spans 14 amino acids. The germline V gene encodes CDR1 DFQATT and CDR2 SNEGSKA (reference sequence). Between the trimmed V and J ends, which lost 0 bases and 2 bases, there was a span of 10 bases. CDR3 coding DNA: TGCAGTGCTAGAGATCCGGGGGATCAAGAGACCCAGTACTTC. Translating gives CSARDPGDQETQYF.

In its sample, this clonotype was seen many times. The chain uses TRBV6-5 and TRBJ2-1; 7 bases align to TRBD1. The CDR3 totals 14 residues. The V and J ends lost 2 bases and 5 bases, in that order; junction bases with no gene match: 3. CDR1 is MNHEY and CDR2 is SVGAGI in the germline V gene. CDR3 region: CASSYTGADNEQFF. The CDR3 nucleotides read TGTGCCAGCAGTTACACAGGGGCCGACAATGAGCAGTTCTTC.

At least ten counts were recorded for this clonotype. The chain is built from TRBV7-3 and TRBJ2-5; 8 positions match TRBD2. The V gene end was trimmed by 5 bases and the J gene end by 5 bases; junction bases not matched to a gene: 16. The CDR3 is 17 amino acids. Germline CDR1 reads SGHTA; CDR2 reads FQGTGA. The CDR3 DNA reads TGTGCCAGCAGCCCCGGGGGGGGCCTTCGTTCGGGGGAGACCCAGTACTTC. Translated, it gives CASSPGGGLRSGETQYF.

This clonotype showed up many times. V and J are TRBV6-5 and TRBJ1-4; D not resolved. With 0 bases removed from V and 7 bases from J, the gap between germline ends came to 6 bases. The CDR3 is 13 amino acids. Per the germline V gene, CDR1 is MNHEY and CDR2 is SVGAGI. CDR3 protein: CASSYSEGEKLFF. Here the CDR3 DNA reads TGTGCCAGCAGTTACTCGGAGGGTGAAAAACTGTTTTTT.

In its sample, this clonotype was seen many times. The chain employs TRBV5-6 and TRBJ1-6, with D maybe TRBD1 (6 bases). The CDR3 has 15 residues. Per germline, CDR1 SGHDT and CDR2 YYEEEE. V was pared by 4 bases and J by 4 bases, with 12 bases between. The CDR3 sequence is CASSRGQFYNSPLHF. The CDR3 region has the DNA TGTGCCAGCAGCCGTGGACAGTTTTATAATTCACCCCTCCACTTT.

This clonotype was detected ten times or more. The DNA of the CDR3 is TGTGCCAGCAGTGGGGACAGGGACTACAATGAGCAGTTCTTC. It codes for CASSGDRDYNEQFF. The chain is built from TRBV2 and TRBJ2-1; 9 bases are a match to TRBD1. V trimming: 4 bases; J trimming: 3 bases; junction bases outside the gene matches: 1. The germline gives CDR1 SNHLY, CDR2 FYNNEI. CDR3 length equals 14 residues. Variable domain in full (rest from reference TRBV2 and TRBJ2-1): EPEVTQTPSHQVTQMGQEVILRCVPISNHLYFYWYRQILGQKVEFLVSFYNNEISEKSEIFDDQFSVERPDGSNFTLKIRSTKLEDSAMYFCASSGDRDYNEQFFGPGTRLTVL.

This clonotype was counted many times. The V gene is TRBV12-3 or TRBV12-4, the J gene TRBJ1-2; no reliable D call. Deletions cut 3 bases from V and 0 bases from J, with 2 bases between. The CDR3 is 12 amino acids. Written as DNA, the CDR3 is TGTGCCAGCAGTTTCACTAACTATGGCTACACCTTC. Amino acids: CASSFTNYGYTF.

This clonotype has a count of ten or more. The chain has TRBV7-9 and TRBJ2-2; TRBD2 aligns across 12 bases. The CDR3 totals 18 residues. Germline CDR1 SEHNR, CDR2 FQNEAQ (reference sequence). V lost 5 bases and J lost 6; bases outside the gene matches: 13. This CDR3 reads CASSPRTSGGPSPGELFF. As DNA, the CDR3 is TGTGCCAGCAGCCCACGAACTAGCGGGGGGCCGTCTCCCGGGGAGCTGTTTTTT.

The sample holds a few counts of this clonotype. The chain has TRBV29-1 and TRBJ2-3; D may match TRBD1 or TRBD2 (6 bases each). The CDR3 loop spans 15 amino acids. Germline CDR1 is SQVTM and CDR2 is ANQGSEA. Trimming shortened V by 6 bases and J by 0 bases, and 16 bases separated the two germline ends. The CDR3 coding sequence is TGCAGCGTGGGGGGCACAGTATCTAGCACAGATACGCAGTATTTT. Its protein is CSVGGTVSSTDTQYF.

This clonotype occurred many times. The chain carries TRBV5-1 and TRBJ1-2; D gene unclear. Germline CDR1 reads SGHRS; CDR2 reads YFSETQ. V was pared by 3 bases and J by 4 bases, with 7 bases between. This CDR3 region has 12 residues. The DNA of the CDR3 is TGCGCCAGCAGCTCTGACCTCTATGGCTACACCTTC. Encoded protein: CASSSDLYGYTF.

This clonotype appeared many times. The chain uses TRBV5-1 and TRBJ2-2; 8 bases line up with TRBD1. The germline V gene has CDR1 SGHRS and CDR2 YFSETQ. J gave up 4 bases and V 4 bases, and 9 bases lay outside the gene matches. There are 16 residues in the CDR3. CDR3: CASSVWTGSSTGELFF. The CDR3 DNA is TGCGCCAGCAGCGTATGGACAGGGAGTTCCACCGGGGAGCTGTTTTTT.

This clonotype was observed at least ten times. The chain has TRBV5-4 and TRBJ2-2, with unresolved D. This CDR3 is built from 14 residues. V lost 0 bases and J 6 bases, leaving 9 bases between the germline ends. The germline CDR1 and CDR2 sequences are SGHNT and YYREEE (reference sequence). This CDR3 reads CASSLGSGAGELFF. As DNA, the CDR3 is TGTGCCAGCAGCTTGGGCTCGGGTGCCGGGGAGCTGTTTTTT.

This clonotype was picked up many times. The CDR3 here is CASSFRGTYPPIYEQYF. Here the CDR3 DNA reads TGTGCCAGCAGTTTTAGGGGGACATACCCGCCGATCTACGAGCAGTACTTC. The V and J genes are TRBV27 and TRBJ2-7; D possibly corresponds to TRBD1 (6 bases). The germline CDR1 and CDR2 sequences are MNHEY and SMNVEV (reference sequence). The CDR3 spans 17 residues. Trimming removed 3 bases at V and 3 bases at J, with 21 bases between.

This clonotype was recorded many times. The chain uses TRBV5-1 and TRBJ1-4; 7 bases are a match to TRBD1. The V gene end was trimmed by 1 base and the J gene end by 4 bases; junction bases not matched to a gene: 1. Germline V lookup: CDR1 SGHRS, CDR2 YFSETQ. This CDR3 has 14 amino acids. CDR3 nucleotides: TGCGCCAGCAGCTTGACAGGGGTTAATGAAAAACTGTTTTTT. Translated, it gives CASSLTGVNEKLFF.

This clonotype has ten or more counts. V is TRBV6-1 and J is TRBJ1-6; D remains ambiguous. The ends were cut back, 6 bases at V and 9 bases at J, with 12 bases in the middle. The CDR3 loop spans 13 amino acids. From germline, CDR1 is MNHNS and CDR2 SASEGT. The CDR3 DNA reads TGTGCCAGCAGCGCGGGGATCGGTTCACCCCTCCACTTT. Residues: CASSAGIGSPLHF.

There are many counts of this clonotype. The genes are TRBV29-1 and TRBJ2-2, with D perhaps matching TRBD1 (5 bases). CDR3 length: 14 residues. V was pared by 4 bases and J by 4 bases, with 13 bases between. The germline V gene encodes CDR1 SQVTM and CDR2 ANQGSEA. DNA for the CDR3: TGCAGCGTTGTCAACAGGTCTCGCACCGGGGAGCTGTTTTTT. This gives the protein CSVVNRSRTGELFF.

The table lists this clonotype with many counts. The rearrangement uses TRBV5-1 and TRBJ2-1, with TRBD1 matching over 8 bases. Germline lookup yields CDR1 SGHRS and CDR2 YFSETQ. There are 15 residues in the CDR3. With V trimmed by 6 bases and J by 6 bases, 11 bases remained unmatched. CDR3 region: CASTPWTGSANEQFF. The CDR3 DNA sequence: TGCGCCAGCACACCCTGGACAGGGTCGGCCAATGAGCAGTTCTTC.

The sample holds many counts of this clonotype. J is TRBJ1-5 and V is TRBV24-1, with TRBD1 as a possible D gene (6 bases). The CDR3 spans 15 residues. V gave up 3 bases and J gave up 11 bases, with 19 bases separating them. The V gene's germline CDR1 is KGHDR and CDR2 SFDVKD. The CDR3 here is CATSDATRGSGTQHF. As DNA, the CDR3 is TGTGCCACCAGTGATGCGACCAGGGGCTCAGGAACCCAGCATTTT.

This clonotype was seen ten or more times. This chain uses TRBV6-9 with TRBJ2-1; 7 nucleotides agree with TRBD2. The CDR3 covers 16 residues. Trimming cost V 11 bases and J 5 bases; bases outside gene matches: 18. CDR1 and CDR2 from the germline V gene are MNHGY and SVAAGI. The CDR3 is CAGSGTTPGAHNEQFF. The CDR3 DNA is TGTGCCGGATCCGGGACTACCCCCGGCGCCCACAATGAGCAGTTCTTC.

On this clonotype: A much bigger clone sits one base away, suggesting this may be a read error. The gene calls are TRBV7-3 and TRBJ2-5; D gene unclear. The CDR3 extends over 13 amino acids. Germline assignment: CDR1 SGHTA and CDR2 FQGTGA. The CDR3 protein is CASSFDAEETRYF. The CDR3 DNA sequence: TGTGCCAGCAGCTTTGACGCGGAAGAGACCCGGTACTTC.

This clonotype has ten or more counts. The chain employs TRBV27 and TRBJ2-3, with D possibly being TRBD2 (6 bases). Germline V gene lookup returns CDR1 MNHEY and CDR2 SMNVEV (reference sequence). Trimming removed 5 bases at V and 3 bases at J, with 18 bases between. The CDR3 runs 16 residues. CDR3 DNA sequence: TGTGCCAGCAGTGCCCTGACAGCGGGTGGGACAGATACGCAGTATTTT. Its protein is CASSALTAGGTDTQYF.